This TCR beta chain was retrieved from a study of T-cell memory formation after mild COVID-19. From 5'RACE with constant-segment primers came TCR alpha and TCR beta cDNA libraries that carried sample barcodes and UMIs. TCRdb analysed the 5' RACE reads with MiXCR anew, one entry per CDR3 protein. The sample lists 300,000 or so distinct CDR3 sequences; roughly 16% were seen once. General study points: Researchers report contracting CD4+ clones mostly in CM and EM, with CD8+ clones in EMRA.

With respect to this clonotype: Its specificity is unknown.

Germline V gives CDR1 SGHRS, CDR2 YFSETQ. Trimming pared 3 bases from V and 3 bases from J, leaving 18 bases between. The CDR3 sequence is 16 residues long. The chain carries TRBV5-1 and TRBJ1-2, with D possibly being TRBD1 (5 bases). Sequencing was performed on PBMCs or a T cell subset sorted from them (not recorded which). This sequence was found in a man younger than 35 who had mild COVID-19 (a few samples of this study predate the infection). Cell type and time point are not known. CDR3 amino acids: CASSYGTGEGHYGYTF. DNA for the CDR3: TGCGCCAGCAGCTATGGGACCGGTGAGGGGCACTATGGCTACACCTTC.